Listed below are T cell receptor beta chains from one sample, sequenced in a study of cytomegalovirus exposure and HLA in healthy donors. The table came from immunoSEQ multiplex PCR; TCRdb's copy has only in-frame clones and leaves some out. The sample includes about 120,000 clones, 60% to 85% of them seen just once. Sequences were obtained from PBMCs. The receptors here all came from a young woman in good health and CMV-seronegative. Both conserved end residues are part of each CDR3. The D gene is left open where the match is weak. The listing skips clone size in some rows; elsewhere it reads once, few, many or a size class.

clone_size: .; d_call: .; j_call: TRBJ1-4; v_call: TRBV18; cdr3_aa: CASSSSVGANEKLFF; cdr3_nt: TGTGCCAGCTCCTCAAGCGTAGGGGCTAATGAAAAACTGTTTTTT
clone_size: .; d_call: TRBD1; j_call: TRBJ1-1; v_call: TRBV2; cdr3_aa: CASLHGTGDKEAFF; cdr3_nt: TGTGCCAGCTTACATGGGACAGGCGATAAAGAAGCTTTCTTT
clone_size: .; d_call: TRBD1; j_call: TRBJ2-2; v_call: TRBV6-5; cdr3_aa: CASSRGLPPGELFF; cdr3_nt: TGTGCCAGCAGTAGGGGGCTTCCCCCCGGGGAGCTGTTTTTT
clone_size: .; d_call: .; j_call: TRBJ1-6; v_call: TRBV6-5; cdr3_aa: CASSLEPTGIGSPLHF; cdr3_nt: TGTGCCAGCAGTTTAGAGCCAACAGGGATTGGCTCACCCCTCCACTTT
clone_size: .; d_call: .; j_call: TRBJ1-2; v_call: TRBV30; cdr3_aa: CAWSVPAGWDGYTF; cdr3_nt: TGTGCCTGGAGTGTACCGGCAGGGTGGGATGGCTACACCTTC
clone_size: .; d_call: .; j_call: TRBJ2-2; v_call: TRBV5-4; cdr3_aa: CASSQNNGQNTGELFF; cdr3_nt: TGTGCCAGCAGCCAGAATAATGGACAGAACACCGGGGAGCTGTTTTTT
clone_size: .; d_call: .; j_call: TRBJ2-3; v_call: TRBV6-1; cdr3_aa: CASRTVGLTDTQYF; cdr3_nt: TGTGCCAGCAGGACAGTCGGGCTCACAGATACGCAGTATTTT
clone_size: .; d_call: .; j_call: TRBJ2-2; v_call: TRBV7-6; cdr3_aa: CASSFRGNTGELFF; cdr3_nt: TGTGCCAGCAGCTTCAGGGGGAACACCGGGGAGCTGTTTTTT
clone_size: .; d_call: .; j_call: TRBJ1-5; v_call: TRBV28; cdr3_aa: CASRPGGGLGSNQPQHF; cdr3_nt: TGTGCCAGCAGACCTGGGGGGGGGCTGGGTAGCAATCAGCCCCAGCATTTT
clone_size: .; d_call: .; j_call: TRBJ2-7; v_call: TRBV5-1; cdr3_aa: CASSSYVASYEQYF; cdr3_nt: TGCGCCAGCAGCTCCTATGTCGCATCCTACGAGCAGTACTTC
clone_size: once; d_call: .; j_call: TRBJ1-1; v_call: TRBV6-5; cdr3_aa: CASRYSVNTEAFF; cdr3_nt: TGTGCCAGCAGGTATTCCGTTAACACTGAAGCTTTCTTT
clone_size: .; d_call: .; j_call: TRBJ2-3; v_call: TRBV7-9; cdr3_aa: CASSPSGGTDTQYF; cdr3_nt: TGTGCCAGCAGCCCCAGTGGGGGGACAGATACGCAGTATTTT
clone_size: .; d_call: .; j_call: TRBJ2-7; v_call: TRBV7-9; cdr3_aa: CASSLVQGPYEQYF; cdr3_nt: TGTGCCAGCAGCTTAGTTCAGGGTCCCTACGAGCAGTACTTC
clone_size: few; d_call: .; j_call: TRBJ1-5; v_call: TRBV6-6; cdr3_aa: CASSYSGGRQPQHF; cdr3_nt: TGTGCCAGCAGTTACTCGGGGGGGAGGCAGCCCCAGCATTTT
clone_size: .; d_call: TRBD2; j_call: TRBJ2-5; v_call: TRBV15; cdr3_aa: CATSRVASGGETQYF; cdr3_nt: TGTGCCACCAGCAGAGTCGCTAGCGGGGGCGAGACCCAGTACTTC
clone_size: .; d_call: .; j_call: TRBJ1-5; v_call: TRBV6-5; cdr3_aa: CASSYGRDQPQHF; cdr3_nt: TGTGCCAGCAGTTACGGTCGGGATCAGCCCCAGCATTTT
clone_size: .; d_call: .; j_call: TRBJ2-7; v_call: TRBV30; cdr3_aa: CAWSTTGYEQYF; cdr3_nt: TGTGCCTGGAGTACAACGGGCTACGAGCAGTACTTC
clone_size: .; d_call: TRBD1; j_call: TRBJ1-4; v_call: TRBV6-1; cdr3_aa: CASSRSGTVGEKLFF; cdr3_nt: TGTGCCAGCAGCCGATCCGGGACAGTAGGGGAAAAACTGTTTTTT
clone_size: .; d_call: .; j_call: TRBJ1-6; v_call: TRBV5-4; cdr3_aa: CASSIRVGGSPLHF; cdr3_nt: TGTGCCAGCAGCATCAGGGTTGGTGGGTCACCCCTCCACTTT
clone_size: few; d_call: .; j_call: TRBJ1-2; v_call: TRBV30; cdr3_aa: CAWSEQGHYYGYTF; cdr3_nt: TGTGCCTGGAGCGAGCAGGGACATTACTATGGCTACACCTTC
clone_size: .; d_call: .; j_call: TRBJ2-3; v_call: TRBV30; cdr3_aa: CAWSVSPPGITQYF; cdr3_nt: TGTGCCTGGAGTGTATCCCCCCCAGGGATTACGCAGTATTTT
clone_size: .; d_call: TRBD1; j_call: TRBJ2-3; v_call: TRBV4-1; cdr3_aa: CASSQGGQGRPTDTQYF; cdr3_nt: TGCGCCAGCAGCCAAGGCGGACAGGGGAGGCCCACAGATACGCAGTATTTT
clone_size: .; d_call: .; j_call: TRBJ2-7; v_call: TRBV18; cdr3_aa: CASSPREGYEQYF; cdr3_nt: TGTGCCAGCTCACCCCGAGAGGGCTACGAGCAGTACTTC
clone_size: .; d_call: .; j_call: TRBJ1-4; v_call: TRBV19; cdr3_aa: CASRGTGLGKLFF; cdr3_nt: TGTGCCAGTAGAGGAACAGGGTTGGGAAAACTGTTTTTT
clone_size: .; d_call: TRBD1; j_call: TRBJ2-5; v_call: TRBV4-2; cdr3_aa: CASSHRDSLNEQYF; cdr3_nt: TGTGCCAGCAGCCACCGGGACAGTTTGAATGAGCAGTACTTC
clone_size: .; d_call: .; j_call: TRBJ2-7; v_call: TRBV5-1; cdr3_aa: CASSLAMNEGGEQYF; cdr3_nt: TGCGCCAGCAGCTTGGCCATGAATGAGGGTGGCGAGCAGTACTTC
clone_size: .; d_call: TRBD1; j_call: TRBJ2-3; v_call: TRBV2; cdr3_aa: CASSRQGDLTDTQYF; cdr3_nt: TGTGCCAGCAGCCGACAGGGGGATTTAACAGATACGCAGTATTTT
clone_size: .; d_call: .; j_call: TRBJ1-4; v_call: TRBV29-1; cdr3_aa: CSCRGDREKLFF; cdr3_nt: TGCAGCTGTCGGGGGGACCGGGAAAAACTGTTTTTT
clone_size: .; d_call: .; j_call: TRBJ2-5; v_call: TRBV10-2; cdr3_aa: CASKEELTQYF; cdr3_nt: TGCGCCAGCAAGGAGGAACTGACCCAGTACTTC
clone_size: .; d_call: TRBD2; j_call: TRBJ2-3; v_call: TRBV27; cdr3_aa: CASSWTSGLDTQYF; cdr3_nt: TGTGCCAGCAGTTGGACTAGCGGGCTGGATACGCAGTATTTT
clone_size: .; d_call: .; j_call: TRBJ2-7; v_call: TRBV13; cdr3_aa: CASSLVDRAHEQYF; cdr3_nt: TGTGCCAGCAGCTTAGTTGACAGAGCCCACGAGCAGTACTTC
clone_size: .; d_call: .; j_call: TRBJ2-3; v_call: TRBV6-6; cdr3_aa: CASSSLDTQYF; cdr3_nt: TGTGCCAGCAGTTCCCTAGATACGCAGTATTTT
clone_size: .; d_call: TRBD1; j_call: TRBJ1-5; v_call: TRBV5-5; cdr3_aa: CASSLTGALSQPQHF; cdr3_nt: TGTGCCAGCAGTCTTACAGGGGCCCTGAGTCAGCCCCAGCATTTT
clone_size: .; d_call: .; j_call: TRBJ1-2; v_call: TRBV5-6; cdr3_aa: CASSYTGFGYTF; cdr3_nt: TGTGCCAGCAGCTACACAGGGTTTGGCTACACCTTC
clone_size: .; d_call: .; j_call: TRBJ1-1; v_call: TRBV28; cdr3_aa: CASSFHGGGNTEAFF; cdr3_nt: TGTGCCAGCAGTTTCCACGGCGGGGGAAACACTGAAGCTTTCTTT
clone_size: few; d_call: .; j_call: TRBJ1-4; v_call: TRBV11-2; cdr3_aa: CASSPGNRVEEKLFF; cdr3_nt: TGTGCCAGCAGCCCCGGGAACAGGGTTGAGGAAAAACTGTTTTTT
clone_size: .; d_call: TRBD1; j_call: TRBJ2-7; v_call: TRBV6-5; cdr3_aa: CASSYSRTGTNEQYF; cdr3_nt: TGTGCCAGCAGTTACTCGAGGACAGGGACCAACGAGCAGTACTTC
clone_size: .; d_call: TRBD1; j_call: TRBJ2-7; v_call: TRBV5-4; cdr3_aa: CASSVGQGRYEQYF; cdr3_nt: TGTGCCAGCAGCGTGGGACAGGGACGGTACGAGCAGTACTTC
clone_size: .; d_call: .; j_call: TRBJ2-3; v_call: TRBV30; cdr3_aa: CAWSPTVGGSYF; cdr3_nt: TGTGCCTGGAGTCCGACCGTAGGGGGATCGTATTTT
clone_size: .; d_call: .; j_call: TRBJ1-1; v_call: TRBV14; cdr3_aa: CASSQDSWGRKGSDTEAFF; cdr3_nt: TGTGCCAGCAGCCAAGATAGCTGGGGCAGGAAGGGGTCGGACACTGAAGCTTTCTTT
clone_size: once; d_call: TRBD2; j_call: TRBJ2-5; v_call: TRBV5-1; cdr3_aa: CASSLGLAGAQETQYF; cdr3_nt: TGCGCCAGCAGCTTGGGACTAGCGGGGGCACAAGAGACCCAGTACTTC
clone_size: once; d_call: .; j_call: TRBJ1-1; v_call: TRBV7-7; cdr3_aa: CASSPLTGNTEAFF; cdr3_nt: TGTGCTAGCAGCCCGCTAACAGGGAACACTGAAGCTTTCTTT
clone_size: .; d_call: TRBD2; j_call: TRBJ2-5; v_call: TRBV7-3; cdr3_aa: CASSLNVGGETQYF; cdr3_nt: TGTGCCAGCAGCTTAAACGTGGGAGGGGAGACCCAGTACTTC
clone_size: .; d_call: .; j_call: TRBJ1-5; v_call: TRBV28; cdr3_aa: CASSPPFRPQHF; cdr3_nt: TGTGCCAGCAGTCCCCCGTTCCGGCCCCAGCATTTT
clone_size: .; d_call: .; j_call: TRBJ2-1; v_call: TRBV27; cdr3_aa: CASRQGSSYNEQFF; cdr3_nt: TGTGCCAGCAGACAGGGCAGCTCCTACAATGAGCAGTTCTTC
clone_size: few; d_call: TRBD1; j_call: TRBJ1-1; v_call: TRBV7-9; cdr3_aa: CASSPLLGQGVNTEAFF; cdr3_nt: TGTGCCAGCAGCCCATTGTTGGGACAGGGTGTGAACACTGAAGCTTTCTTT
clone_size: few; d_call: TRBD1; j_call: TRBJ1-1; v_call: TRBV20-1; cdr3_aa: CSAVRGLEAFF; cdr3_nt: TGCAGTGCCGTAAGGGGGCTTGAAGCTTTCTTT
clone_size: few; d_call: TRBD1; j_call: TRBJ1-1; v_call: TRBV4-1; cdr3_aa: CASSQDGQALWAEAFF; cdr3_nt: TGCGCCAGCAGCCAAGATGGACAGGCCTTGTGGGCTGAAGCTTTCTTT
clone_size: .; d_call: TRBD1; j_call: TRBJ1-2; v_call: TRBV30; cdr3_aa: CAWSVRGRGNGYTF; cdr3_nt: TGTGCCTGGAGTGTCAGGGGGCGAGGGAATGGCTACACCTTC
clone_size: once; d_call: .; j_call: TRBJ2-5; v_call: TRBV4-1; cdr3_aa: CASSQDEGSNNGQYF; cdr3_nt: TGCGCCAGCAGCCAAGATGAGGGCTCAAACAATGGCCAGTACTTC
clone_size: .; d_call: TRBD1; j_call: TRBJ1-2; v_call: TRBV19; cdr3_aa: CATPDPTGGFGYTF; cdr3_nt: TGTGCCACCCCCGACCCGACAGGGGGCTTTGGCTACACCTTC
clone_size: .; d_call: .; j_call: TRBJ2-7; v_call: TRBV29-1; cdr3_aa: CSVGRGYEQYF; cdr3_nt: TGCAGCGTTGGCAGGGGCTACGAGCAGTACTTC
clone_size: .; d_call: TRBD1; j_call: TRBJ1-5; v_call: TRBV4-1; cdr3_aa: CASSQTGTGQSNQPQHF; cdr3_nt: TGCGCCAGCAGCCAAACCGGGACAGGGCAATCCAATCAGCCCCAGCATTTT
clone_size: once; d_call: .; j_call: TRBJ1-1; v_call: TRBV5-6; cdr3_aa: CASSLAGRLTEAFF; cdr3_nt: TGTGCCAGCAGCTTGGCAGGGCGGCTCACTGAAGCTTTCTTT
clone_size: .; d_call: TRBD1; j_call: TRBJ1-1; v_call: TRBV29-1; cdr3_aa: CSVWDRVGTEAFF; cdr3_nt: TGCAGCGTCTGGGACAGGGTAGGAACTGAAGCTTTCTTT
clone_size: once; d_call: .; j_call: TRBJ1-1; v_call: TRBV10-3; cdr3_aa: CAISGGGSEAFF; cdr3_nt: TGTGCCATCAGTGGGGGGGGATCTGAAGCTTTCTTT
clone_size: once; d_call: .; j_call: TRBJ1-5; v_call: TRBV7-9; cdr3_aa: CASSLSSGNQPQHF; cdr3_nt: TGTGCCAGCAGCTTAAGTTCAGGCAATCAGCCCCAGCATTTT
clone_size: .; d_call: TRBD1; j_call: TRBJ2-7; v_call: TRBV11-2; cdr3_aa: CASSSRGTGNEQYF; cdr3_nt: TGTGCCAGCAGCTCCCGGGGGACAGGGAACGAGCAGTACTTC
clone_size: once; d_call: .; j_call: TRBJ2-7; v_call: TRBV30; cdr3_aa: CAWTEYRDSNEQYF; cdr3_nt: TGTGCCTGGACGGAATACAGGGATTCCAACGAGCAGTACTTC